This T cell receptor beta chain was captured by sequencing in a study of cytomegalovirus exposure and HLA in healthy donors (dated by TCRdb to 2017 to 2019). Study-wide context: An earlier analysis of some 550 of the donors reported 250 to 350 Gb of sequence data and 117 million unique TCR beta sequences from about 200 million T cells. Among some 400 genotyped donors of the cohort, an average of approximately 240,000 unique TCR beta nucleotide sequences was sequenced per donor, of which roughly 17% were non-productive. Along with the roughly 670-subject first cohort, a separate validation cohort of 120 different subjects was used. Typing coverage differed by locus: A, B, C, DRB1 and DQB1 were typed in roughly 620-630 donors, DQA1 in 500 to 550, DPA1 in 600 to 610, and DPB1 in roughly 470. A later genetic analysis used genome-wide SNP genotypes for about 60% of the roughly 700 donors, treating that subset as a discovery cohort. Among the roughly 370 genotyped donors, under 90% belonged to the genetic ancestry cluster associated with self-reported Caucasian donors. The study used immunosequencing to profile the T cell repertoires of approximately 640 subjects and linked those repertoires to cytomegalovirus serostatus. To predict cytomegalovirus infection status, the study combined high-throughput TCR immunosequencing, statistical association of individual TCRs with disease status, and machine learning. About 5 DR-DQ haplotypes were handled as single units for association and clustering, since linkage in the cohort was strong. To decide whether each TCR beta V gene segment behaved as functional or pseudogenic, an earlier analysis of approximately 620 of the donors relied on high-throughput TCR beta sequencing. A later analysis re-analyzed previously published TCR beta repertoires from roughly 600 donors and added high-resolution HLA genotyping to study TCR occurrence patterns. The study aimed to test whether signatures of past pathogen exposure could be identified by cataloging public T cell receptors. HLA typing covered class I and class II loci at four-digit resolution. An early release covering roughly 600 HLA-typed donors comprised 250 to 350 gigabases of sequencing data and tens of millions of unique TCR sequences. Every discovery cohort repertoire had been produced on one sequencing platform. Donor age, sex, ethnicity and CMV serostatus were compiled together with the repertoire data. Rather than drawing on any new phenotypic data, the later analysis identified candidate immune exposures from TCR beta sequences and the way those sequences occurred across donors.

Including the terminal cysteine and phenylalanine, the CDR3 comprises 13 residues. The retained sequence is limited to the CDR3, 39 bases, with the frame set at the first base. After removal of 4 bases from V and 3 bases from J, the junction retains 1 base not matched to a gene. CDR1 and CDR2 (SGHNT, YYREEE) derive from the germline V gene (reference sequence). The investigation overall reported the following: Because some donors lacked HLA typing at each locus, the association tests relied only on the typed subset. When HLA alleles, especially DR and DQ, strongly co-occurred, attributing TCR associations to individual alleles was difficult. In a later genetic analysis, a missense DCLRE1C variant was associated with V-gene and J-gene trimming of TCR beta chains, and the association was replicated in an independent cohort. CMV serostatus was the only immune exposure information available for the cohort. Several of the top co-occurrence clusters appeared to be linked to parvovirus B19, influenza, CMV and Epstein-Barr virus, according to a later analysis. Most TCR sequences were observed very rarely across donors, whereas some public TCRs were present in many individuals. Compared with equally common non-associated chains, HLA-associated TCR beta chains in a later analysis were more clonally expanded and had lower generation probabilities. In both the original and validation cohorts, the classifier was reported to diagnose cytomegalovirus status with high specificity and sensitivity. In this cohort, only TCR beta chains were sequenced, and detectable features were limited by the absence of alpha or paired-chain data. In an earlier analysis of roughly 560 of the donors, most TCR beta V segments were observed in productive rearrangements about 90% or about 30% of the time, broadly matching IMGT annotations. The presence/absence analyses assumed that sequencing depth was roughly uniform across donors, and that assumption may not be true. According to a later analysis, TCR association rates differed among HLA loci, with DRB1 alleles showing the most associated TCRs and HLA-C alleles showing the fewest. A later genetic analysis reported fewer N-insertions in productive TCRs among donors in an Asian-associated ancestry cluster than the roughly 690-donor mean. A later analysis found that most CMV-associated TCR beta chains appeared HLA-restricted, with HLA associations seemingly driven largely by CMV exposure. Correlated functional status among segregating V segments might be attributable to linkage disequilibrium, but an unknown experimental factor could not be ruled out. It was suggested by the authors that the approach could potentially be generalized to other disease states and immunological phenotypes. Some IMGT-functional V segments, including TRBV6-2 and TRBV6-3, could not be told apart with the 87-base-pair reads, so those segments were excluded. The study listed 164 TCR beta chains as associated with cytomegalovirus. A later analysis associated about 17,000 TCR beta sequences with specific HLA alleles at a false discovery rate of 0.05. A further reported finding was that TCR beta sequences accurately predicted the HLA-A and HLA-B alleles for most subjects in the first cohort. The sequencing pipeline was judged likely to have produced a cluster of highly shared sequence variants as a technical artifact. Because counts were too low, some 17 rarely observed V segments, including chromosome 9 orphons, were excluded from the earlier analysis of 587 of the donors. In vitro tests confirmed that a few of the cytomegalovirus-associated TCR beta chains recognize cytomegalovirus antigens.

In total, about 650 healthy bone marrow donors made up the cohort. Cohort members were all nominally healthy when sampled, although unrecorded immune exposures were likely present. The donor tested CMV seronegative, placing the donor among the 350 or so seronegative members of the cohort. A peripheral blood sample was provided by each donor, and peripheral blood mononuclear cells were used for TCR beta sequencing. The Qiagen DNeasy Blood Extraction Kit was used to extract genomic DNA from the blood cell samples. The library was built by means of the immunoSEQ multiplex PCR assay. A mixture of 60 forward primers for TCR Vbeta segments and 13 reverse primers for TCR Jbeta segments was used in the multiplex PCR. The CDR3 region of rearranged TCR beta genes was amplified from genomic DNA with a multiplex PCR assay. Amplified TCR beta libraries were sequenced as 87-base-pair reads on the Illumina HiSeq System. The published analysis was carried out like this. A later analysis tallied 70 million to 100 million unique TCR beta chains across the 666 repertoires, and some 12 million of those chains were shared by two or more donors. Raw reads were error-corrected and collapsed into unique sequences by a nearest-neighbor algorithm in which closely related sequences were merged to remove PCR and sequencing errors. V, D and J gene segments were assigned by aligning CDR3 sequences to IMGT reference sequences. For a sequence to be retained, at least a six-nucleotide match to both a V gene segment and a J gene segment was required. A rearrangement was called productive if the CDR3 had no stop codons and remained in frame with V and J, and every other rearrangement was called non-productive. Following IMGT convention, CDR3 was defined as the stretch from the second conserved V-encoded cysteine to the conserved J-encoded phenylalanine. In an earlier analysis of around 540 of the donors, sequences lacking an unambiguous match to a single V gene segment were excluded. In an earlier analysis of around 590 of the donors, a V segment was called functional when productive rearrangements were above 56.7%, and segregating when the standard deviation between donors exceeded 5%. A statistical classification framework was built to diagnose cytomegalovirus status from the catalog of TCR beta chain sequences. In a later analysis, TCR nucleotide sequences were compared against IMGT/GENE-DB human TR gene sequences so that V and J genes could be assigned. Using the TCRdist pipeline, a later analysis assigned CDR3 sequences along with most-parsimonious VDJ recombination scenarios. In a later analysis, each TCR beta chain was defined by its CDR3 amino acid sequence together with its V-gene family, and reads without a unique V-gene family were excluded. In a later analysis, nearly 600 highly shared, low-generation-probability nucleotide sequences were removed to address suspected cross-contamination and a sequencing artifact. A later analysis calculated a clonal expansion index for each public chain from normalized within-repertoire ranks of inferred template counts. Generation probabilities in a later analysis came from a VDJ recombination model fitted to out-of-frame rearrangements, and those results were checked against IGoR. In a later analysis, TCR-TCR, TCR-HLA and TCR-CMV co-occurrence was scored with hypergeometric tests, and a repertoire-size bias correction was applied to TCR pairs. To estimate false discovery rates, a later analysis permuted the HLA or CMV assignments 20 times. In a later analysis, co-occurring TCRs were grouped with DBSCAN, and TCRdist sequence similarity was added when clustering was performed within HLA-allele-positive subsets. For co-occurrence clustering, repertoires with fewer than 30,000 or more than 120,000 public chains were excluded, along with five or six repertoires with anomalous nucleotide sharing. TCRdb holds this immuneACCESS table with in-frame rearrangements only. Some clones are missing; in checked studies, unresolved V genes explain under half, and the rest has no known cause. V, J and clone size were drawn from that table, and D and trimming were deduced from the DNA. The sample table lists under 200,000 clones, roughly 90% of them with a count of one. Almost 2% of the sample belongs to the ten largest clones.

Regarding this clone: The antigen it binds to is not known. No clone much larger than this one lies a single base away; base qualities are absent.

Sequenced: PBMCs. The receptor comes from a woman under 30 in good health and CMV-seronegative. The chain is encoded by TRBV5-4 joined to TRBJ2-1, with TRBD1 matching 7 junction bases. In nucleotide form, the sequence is TGTGCCAGCAGCCACAGGGGCTACAATGAGCAGTTCTTC. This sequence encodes CASSHRGYNEQFF. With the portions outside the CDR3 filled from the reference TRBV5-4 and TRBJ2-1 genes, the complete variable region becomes ETGVTQSPTHLIKTRGQQVTLRCSSQSGHNTVSWYQQALGQGPQFIFQYYREEENGRGNFPPRFSGLQFPNYSSELNVNALELDDSALYLCASSHRGYNEQFFGPGTRLTVL.